The next 9 T cell receptor beta chains were all read from a single sample in a study of identical twins. TCRdb independently ran MiXCR on the 5' RACE reads; one entry per CDR3 protein. Among 1.5 million or so distinct CDR3 sequences listed, more than 30% were seen once. The sequenced sample was cord blood. These receptors were collected from a newborn girl in good health.

The chain links TRBV5-1 to TRBJ2-4, with 8 bases that match TRBD1. The V and J ends lost 0 bases and 1 base, in that order; junction bases with no gene match: 9. This CDR3 spans 18 amino acids. Per germline, CDR1 SGHRS and CDR2 YFSETQ. The CDR3, as DNA: TGCGCCAGCAGCTTGGATACAGTCCAGGGGGCGGCCAAAAACATTCAGTACTTC. Its translation is CASSLDTVQGAAKNIQYF.

This clonotype was counted once. One end of the junction is discordant with germline, which a read error may explain. J is TRBJ2-5 and V is TRBV15, with a weak D call TRBD1 (6 bases). From germline, CDR1 is LNHNV and CDR2 YYDKDF (reference sequence). The CDR3 has 15 residues. As DNA, the CDR3 is TGTGCCACTAGCACGGAGACAGGCAAGTGGGAGACCCAGTACTTC. As protein: CATSTETGKWETQYF. Full variable domain (rest looked up from reference TRBV15 and TRBJ2-5): DAMVIQNPRYQVTQFGKPVTLSCSQTLNHNVMYWYQQKSSQAPKLLFHYYDKDFNNEADTPDNFQSRRPNTSFCFLDIRSPGLGDTAMYLCATSTETGKWETQYFGPGTRLLVL.

V gene TRBV5-1 combines with J gene TRBJ1-4, with D possibly matching TRBD1 (5 bases). Germline values: CDR1 SGHRS, CDR2 YFSETQ. The ends were cut back, 4 bases at V and 6 bases at J, with 16 bases in the middle. The CDR3 is 15 residues long. For the CDR3, the DNA is TGCGCCAGCAGCCCCGGCGGGAGGGGCGATGAAAAACTGTTTTTT. It specifies CASSPGGRGDEKLFF.

The chain combines TRBV12-3 or TRBV12-4 with TRBJ2-3, with D perhaps matching TRBD2 (6 bases). Trimming took 3 bases from V and 5 from J, leaving 15 bases between them. The CDR3 extends over 15 amino acids. CDR3: CASSFARAGIDTQYF. CDR3 in DNA: TGTGCCAGCAGTTTCGCCAGGGCGGGAATAGATACGCAGTATTTT.

Turning to this clonotype: The junction departs from germline at one end; a sequencing error may be responsible. The J gene is TRBJ2-5, the V gene TRBV29-1; 11 bases map to TRBD1. Germline V CDR1 and CDR2: SQVTM, ANQGSEA. The CDR3 consists of 15 residues. In DNA form, the CDR3 reads TGCATCGTTGATGGACAGGGGGCCCTCCAAGAGACCCAGTACTTC. It specifies CIVDGQGALQETQYF.

As regards this clonotype: A read error is possible here, since a much larger clone lies one base away. This chain joins TRBV3-1 and TRBJ2-4; D not certain. V lost 0 bases to trimming and J lost 9 bases, with 9 bases between them. The CDR3 extends over 13 amino acids. Germline CDR1 LGHDT, CDR2 YNNKEL (reference sequence). The CDR3 DNA follows: TGTGCCAGCAGCCAAGATGCGCGTGGCATTCAGTACTTC. As protein: CASSQDARGIQYF.

The chain recombines TRBV20-1 with TRBJ1-6; D not certain. CDR1 DFQATT and CDR2 SNEGSKA come from the germline V gene (reference sequence). V was trimmed by 0 bases and J by 7 bases, leaving 16 bases between them. This CDR3 spans 16 amino acids. This CDR3 is CSARDRQPVLNSPLHF. CDR3 in DNA: TGCAGTGCTAGAGATCGTCAGCCAGTACTAAATTCACCCCTCCACTTT.

J is TRBJ2-1 and V is TRBV12-3 or TRBV12-4, with D possibly TRBD2 on 7 matching bases. The CDR3 loop spans 15 amino acids. V lost 1 base to trimming and J lost 5 bases, with 12 bases between them. The CDR3 here is CASSLVAGAHNEQFF. As DNA, the CDR3 is TGTGCCAGCAGTTTAGTGGCGGGGGCACACAATGAGCAGTTCTTC.

In its sample, this clonotype was seen a few times. V gene TRBV7-2 combines with J gene TRBJ1-6, with TRBD1 as a possible D gene (6 bases). This CDR3 is built from 19 residues. Trimming took off 4 bases at V and 0 bases at J, with 19 bases between the two ends. CDR1 is SGHTA, CDR2 FQGNSA, per germline. The CDR3 here is CASSSKEARGSSYNSPLHF. The CDR3 DNA reads TGTGCCAGCAGCTCAAAGGAGGCGAGGGGGAGCTCCTATAATTCACCCCTCCACTTT.